This T cell receptor (beta chain) was found in a study of radiotherapy plus CTLA-4 blockade in lung cancer. This CDR3 region has 11 residues. Germline CDR1 and CDR2: ENHRY and SYGVKD. Whole-study results and caveats: Once radiotherapy plus ipilimumab had been given, TCR clones derived from tumor expanded in blood. Increased serum interferon-beta after radiation also reportedly predicted response strongly.

This table comes from immunoSEQ multiplex PCR, and its TCRdb copy is limited to in-frame clones, with some not included. The sample consists of about 81,000 clones, 55% to 75% of them appearing once. This clone was counted only a few times. Its antigen is still unknown. The junction and the germline gene differ at one end; a read error may be behind it. The source is a human donor with non-small cell lung cancer that progressed on radiotherapy plus ipilimumab. The starting material was peripheral blood, obtained from a patient treated with radiotherapy plus ipilimumab. The genes are TRBV10-3 and TRBJ2-7; D remains ambiguous. Written as DNA, the CDR3 is TGTGCCAGCAGTTACTCGTACGAGCAGTACTTC. Its translation: CASSYSYEQYF.